These 20 T cell receptor beta chains were all obtained from the same sample, sequenced in a study of shared clonotypes between healthy human individuals. Profiled with immunoSEQ multiplex PCR; TCRdb holds only in-frame clones, not every one. The top ten clones hold 1.2% of a sample with around 2,100,000 clones, about 94% of them seen once. CD45RO-negative CD8 cells positively selected for CCR7 made up the naive population, which excluded terminally differentiated effector memory CD45RA+ cells. Sequencing input: naive CD8+ T cells sorted from blood. The receptors shown here come from a man younger than 30 in good health.

This clone has a single count. The same CDR3 also results from other DNA sequences found in this sample. V and J are TRBV4-1 and TRBJ1-1; D may be TRBD1 (5 bases). CDR3 size: 14 residues. The germline gives CDR1 MGHRA, CDR2 YSYEKL. V was cut by 1 base and J by 0 bases, with 6 bases left in between. The CDR3 region has the DNA TGCGCCAGCAGCCAAGTGGGACTGAACACTGAAGCTTTCTTT. Translating gives CASSQVGLNTEAFF.

J is TRBJ2-5 and V is TRBV30; no definite D call. The DNA end lines up better with TRBJ2-7; the J call may be wrong. The germline V gene has CDR1 GTSNPN and CDR2 SVGIG (reference sequence). This CDR3 has 12 amino acids. The CDR3 coding sequence is TGTGCCTGGGGGGATACCGGTTACGAGCAGTACTTC. As protein: CAWGDTGYEQYF.

This chain connects TRBV6-1 to TRBJ2-1, with unresolved D. The germline V and J ends were trimmed by 8 bases and 8 bases, with 10 bases remaining between them. Germline loops: CDR1 MNHNS, CDR2 SASEGT. The CDR3 totals 11 residues. The DNA for the CDR3 is TGTGCCAGCTACCGGACGTATGAGCAGTTCTTC. Its translation is CASYRTYEQFF.

This clone appeared a few times. The CDR3 region is CASSHTGTDNSPLHF. The CDR3 DNA reads TGCGCCAGCAGCCACACCGGGACAGATAATTCACCCCTCCACTTT. The chain recombines TRBV4-1 with TRBJ1-6, with 7 bases aligning to TRBD1. The trim removed 3 bases at V and 5 bases at J, leaving 4 bases unmatched. Germline V gene sequence: CDR1 MGHRA, CDR2 YSYEKL. This CDR3 is built from 15 residues.

Of note for this clone: Other DNA sequences in this sample translate to the same CDR3. V usage is TRBV4-1 and J usage is TRBJ1-2; D gene uncertain. The V gene lost 1 base and the J gene lost 2 bases, with 8 bases spanning the gap. Germline V CDR1 and CDR2: MGHRA, YSYEKL. CDR3 length equals 14 residues. CDR3 loop: CASSQVSNNYGYTF. DNA of the CDR3: TGCGCCAGCAGCCAAGTGTCGAACAACTATGGCTACACCTTC.

The chain combines TRBV13 with TRBJ2-7; no clear D. CDR1 and CDR2 from the germline V gene are PRHDT and FYEKMQ (reference sequence). The CDR3 contains 14 residues. Trimming stripped 5 bases from V and 9 bases from J, with 20 bases between. The CDR3: CASSGDRAHTGQYF. For the CDR3, the DNA is TGTGCCAGCAGCGGAGACCGGGCCCACACGGGGCAGTACTTC. The whole variable domain, filled in from reference TRBV13 and TRBJ2-7, reads AAGVIQSPRHLIKEKRETATLKCYPIPRHDTVYWYQQGPGQDPQFLISFYEKMQSDKGSIPDRFSAQQFSDYHSELNMSSLELGDSALYFCASSGDRAHTGQYFGPGTRLTVT.

This chain uses TRBV27 with TRBJ2-5; TRBD1 aligns across 10 bases. The closer fit of TRBJ2-7 to the DNA end suggests the J call may be wrong. Germline-derived CDR1 and CDR2 are MNHEY and SMNVEV (reference sequence). The CDR3 is 15 amino acids. The CDR3 region is CASSAGQGGIYEQYF. CDR3 DNA: TGTGCCAGCAGCGCTGGACAGGGGGGAATCTACGAGCAGTACTTC.

This rearrangement joins TRBV4-2 to TRBJ2-4, with a possible D match to TRBD2 (5 bases). CDR3 length: 16 amino acids. Germline CDR1 is LGHNA and CDR2 is YNFKEQ. V gave up 0 bases and J gave up 8 bases, with 17 bases separating them. This chain's CDR3 is CASSQELGAENDIQYF. DNA of the CDR3: TGTGCCAGCAGCCAAGAATTGGGAGCGGAGAATGACATTCAGTACTTC.

A note on this clone: This sample includes further DNA sequences coding for the same CDR3. The chain combines TRBV9 with TRBJ2-1, with TRBD2 matching over 7 bases. The V gene end was trimmed by 2 bases and the J gene end by 1 base; junction bases not matched to a gene: 0. This CDR3 is 14 amino acids long. The germline V gene has CDR1 SGDLS and CDR2 YYNGEE. CDR3 DNA: TGTGCCAGCAGCGTGGGACTATCCTACAATGAGCAGTTCTTC. It yields the protein CASSVGLSYNEQFF.

V is TRBV7-6 and J is TRBJ2-7; D tentatively fits TRBD1 or TRBD2 (5 bases each). The CDR3 sequence is 14 residues long. Germline V gene data show CDR1 as SGHVS and CDR2 as FNYEAQ. V shed 5 bases and J shed 4 bases, with 15 bases lying between them. CDR3 sequence (DNA): TGTGCCAGCAGCGACCGGGACCGAGCGTACGAGCAGTACTTC. It specifies CASSDRDRAYEQYF.

The rearrangement uses TRBV4-3 and TRBJ1-3; unclear D gene. V was trimmed by 0 bases and J by 2 bases, leaving 20 bases between them. The CDR3 has 19 residues. Germline values: CDR1 LGHNA, CDR2 YSLEER. CDR3 in amino acids: CASSQDPSAADWTGNTIYF. The CDR3 coding sequence is TGCGCCAGCAGCCAAGATCCCTCGGCGGCGGACTGGACTGGAAACACCATATATTTT.

The rearrangement uses TRBV11-2 and TRBJ2-7; 10 bases line up with TRBD1. The CDR3 is made up of 15 amino acids. CDR1 and CDR2 (germline): SGHAT, FQNNGV. Trimming cost V 3 bases and J 4 bases; bases outside gene matches: 6. The CDR3 protein is CASSLGTGEGYEQYF. DNA for the CDR3: TGTGCCAGCAGCTTGGGGACAGGGGAGGGTTACGAGCAGTACTTC.

The rearrangement uses TRBV2 and TRBJ2-1, with no clear D. Deletions cut 0 bases from V and 14 bases from J, with 8 bases between. The germline V gene encodes CDR1 SNHLY and CDR2 FYNNEI. CDR3 length equals 11 residues. CDR3 loop: CASSEAGSKFF. DNA for the CDR3: TGTGCCAGCAGTGAAGCGGGTTCGAAGTTCTTC.

The chain has TRBV19 and TRBJ2-3; the match to TRBD2 covers 8 bases. The CDR3 extends over 15 amino acids. The V and J ends lost 6 bases and 0 bases, in that order; junction bases with no gene match: 5. Germline CDR1 LNHDA, CDR2 SQIVND (reference sequence). The CDR3 DNA reads TGTGCCAGTAGACTACTAGCGGTGAGCACAGATACGCAGTATTTT. Its protein product is CASRLLAVSTDTQYF.

This sequence joins TRBV13 and TRBJ1-2; D not resolved. V was clipped by 0 bases and J by 12 bases, with 14 bases between them. This CDR3 spans 13 amino acids. In germline, CDR1 is PRHDT, CDR2 FYEKMQ (reference sequence). The CDR3: CASSLGQAPVDTF. CDR3 sequence (DNA): TGTGCCAGCAGCTTAGGGCAGGCCCCTGTCGACACCTTC.

The gene calls are TRBV6-5 and TRBJ1-1, with D perhaps matching TRBD1 (6 bases). The ends were cut back, 7 bases at V and 4 bases at J, with 13 bases in the middle. Germline V gene data show CDR1 as MNHEY and CDR2 as SVGAGI. The CDR3 is made up of 13 amino acids. The CDR3 is CASKAGGGTEAFF. CDR3 DNA: TGTGCCAGCAAAGCAGGAGGGGGCACTGAAGCTTTCTTT.

The chain couples TRBV6-6 to TRBJ2-5; TRBD1 matches 10 bases. J lost 5 bases, V lost 2 bases, and 5 bases had no gene match. Germline CDR1 and CDR2: MNHNY and SVGAGI (reference sequence). The CDR3 is 15 residues long. The DNA of the CDR3 is TGTGCCAGCAGTTACGAATGGGGACAGGGGGAGACCCAGTACTTC. Protein sequence: CASSYEWGQGETQYF.

This clone appeared a single time. The V gene is TRBV7-6, the J gene TRBJ2-2; unclear D gene. The germline CDR1 and CDR2 sequences are SGHVS and FNYEAQ. The CDR3 loop spans 12 amino acids. The CDR3: CATERITGELFF. The CDR3 coding sequence is TGTGCGACCGAACGAATCACCGGGGAGCTGTTTTTT.

For the CDR3, the DNA is TGTGCCAGAAGATTGGACGGAACTAATGAAAAACTGTTTTTT. Protein sequence: CARRLDGTNEKLFF. The V gene is TRBV2, the J gene TRBJ1-4; no clear D gene. Germline V gene lookup returns CDR1 SNHLY and CDR2 FYNNEI. Trimming left V 9 bases short and J 1 base short, with 12 bases between. This CDR3 has 14 amino acids.

This clone has a single count. This chain's CDR3 is CASSPLSGRGPYEQYF. The CDR3 nucleotides are TGTGCCAGCAGTCCCTTATCGGGGAGGGGCCCCTACGAGCAGTACTTC. V is TRBV27 and J is TRBJ2-7; 7 bases are a match to TRBD2. Trimming took 5 bases from V and 2 from J; bases not matched to a gene: 12. Germline loops: CDR1 MNHEY, CDR2 SMNVEV (reference sequence). The CDR3 runs 16 residues.